The entry below describes one TCR beta chain. The data originate from a study of blood T cell repertoires in COVID-19. TCRdb keeps only in-frame clones here, not all; method: immunoSEQ multiplex PCR. The sample shows around 94,000 clones, more than 80% of them seen only once. The sequence came from a human donor in a cohort sampled during active COVID-19. The sample comprised peripheral blood.

CDR3 residues: CATKGDSEGEQFF. The CDR3 nucleotides are TGTGCCACCAAGGGGGATAGCGAGGGAGAGCAGTTCTTC. This chain connects TRBV24-1 to TRBJ2-1, with D perhaps TRBD1 (6 bases). This CDR3 comprises 13 residues. Per the germline V gene, CDR1 is KGHDR and CDR2 is SFDVKD. The V gene lost 8 bases and the J gene lost 10 bases, with 17 bases spanning the gap.